These 11 T cell receptor beta chains were all obtained from the same sample, sequenced in a study of blood T cell repertoires in COVID-19. Assay used: immunoSEQ multiplex PCR; TCRdb lists only in-frame clones, some missing. The table lists roughly 65,000 clones, around 79% of them singletons. Sequenced input: peripheral blood. The receptors derive from a man aged 60-69 years with acute or convalescent COVID-19.

V and J are TRBV29-1 and TRBJ2-1; 13 bases agree with TRBD2. This CDR3 contains 15 residues. Germline V gene sequence: CDR1 SQVTM, CDR2 ANQGSEA. V was pared by 1 base and J by 7 bases, with 4 bases of the junction left unmatched. The chain's CDR3 is CSVEGLAGGRNEQFF. The CDR3 bases are TGCAGCGTTGAAGGACTAGCGGGGGGAAGGAATGAGCAGTTCTTC.

This clone is deemed medium-sized. Additional DNA sequences in this sample encode the identical CDR3. The gene calls are TRBV6-5 and TRBJ2-7, with 7 bases matching TRBD1. This CDR3 has 15 residues. Trimming removed 2 bases from V and 3 bases from J; junction bases left unmatched: 7. From germline, CDR1 is MNHEY and CDR2 SVGAGI. This chain's CDR3 is CASSYTQTGSYEQYF. The CDR3 nucleotides read TGTGCCAGCAGTTACACCCAGACAGGGAGCTACGAGCAGTACTTC.

The gene calls are TRBV5-1 and TRBJ1-1, with 8 positions matching TRBD1. Trimming took 6 bases from V and 4 from J; bases not matched to a gene: 8. The CDR3 covers 14 residues. Germline loops: CDR1 SGHRS, CDR2 YFSETQ. The CDR3 region is CASNVGQAGTEAFF. CDR3 nucleotides: TGCGCCAGCAACGTGGGACAGGCGGGCACTGAAGCTTTCTTT.

V is TRBV3-1 (or the pseudogene TRBV3-2) and J is TRBJ1-2; 9 bases fit TRBD1. Germline V gene lookup returns CDR1 LGHDT and CDR2 YNNKEL (reference sequence). Losses at the gene ends were 1 base for V and 5 bases for J; bases not matched to a gene: 5. This CDR3 has 15 amino acids. CDR3 sequence reads: CASSQGQGGFYGYTF. The DNA for the CDR3 is TGTGCCAGCAGCCAAGGACAGGGGGGATTTTATGGCTACACCTTC.

The chain couples TRBV18 to TRBJ2-7, with 8 bases that match TRBD1. The J segment lost 5 bases and the V segment lost 5 bases, leaving 8 bases of the junction unmatched. The CDR3 runs to 14 residues. The germline V gene encodes CDR1 KGHSH and CDR2 LQKENI. Written as DNA, the CDR3 is TGTGCCAGCTCATCAGTCAGGGGGCATGACGAGCAGTACTTC. As protein: CASSSVRGHDEQYF.

The V call is TRBV27, the J call TRBJ2-1; no clear D. With 11 bases removed from V and 5 bases from J, the gap between germline ends came to 10 bases. The CDR3 has 11 amino acids. Germline CDR1 is MNHEY and CDR2 is SMNVEV (reference sequence). CDR3 residues: CAASRDNEQFF. The CDR3 bases are TGTGCCGCGTCTCGGGACAATGAGCAGTTCTTC.

The DNA of the CDR3 is TGTGCCAGTAGCCTGACAGCTAACACTGAAGCTTTCTTT. Its translation is CASSLTANTEAFF. V is TRBV19 and J is TRBJ1-1; D is possibly TRBD1 (5 bases). Per germline, CDR1 LNHDA and CDR2 SQIVND (reference sequence). This CDR3 contains 13 residues. Trimming shortened V by 6 bases and J by 2 bases, and 10 bases separated the two germline ends.

J is TRBJ2-2 and V is TRBV10-3; tentative D call: TRBD1 (6 bases). The length of the CDR3 is 13 residues. Germline lookup yields CDR1 ENHRY and CDR2 SYGVKD. V was clipped by 9 bases and J by 0 bases, with 8 bases between them. Here the CDR3 reads CAIGQSNTGELFF. The CDR3 bases are TGTGCCATTGGACAGTCGAACACCGGGGAGCTGTTTTTT.

The V gene is TRBV7-6, the J gene TRBJ2-5, with D perhaps matching TRBD2 (7 bases). V was shortened by 4 bases and J by 5 bases, with 14 bases between the two germline ends. Germline assignment: CDR1 SGHVS and CDR2 FNYEAQ. This CDR3 is built from 14 residues. The CDR3 region has the DNA TGTGCCAGCAGCTGGGGGGGGCGAGGGGAGACCCAGTACTTC. Its protein product is CASSWGGRGETQYF.

The chain employs TRBV24-1 and TRBJ2-3; possible D gene TRBD1, 5 bases. V was clipped by 0 bases and J by 3 bases, with 9 bases between them. Germline CDR1 reads KGHDR; CDR2 reads SFDVKD. The CDR3 loop spans 15 amino acids. The CDR3 spells CATSDLNQGTDTQYF. The CDR3 DNA reads as TGTGCCACCAGTGATTTGAATCAGGGTACAGATACGCAGTATTTT.

V is TRBV18 and J is TRBJ1-2; D is perhaps TRBD1 (5 bases). Germline V lookup: CDR1 KGHSH, CDR2 LQKENI. Trimming removed 1 base from V and 3 bases from J, with 9 bases in between. This CDR3 is 14 amino acids long. The CDR3 reads CASSPRDSYYGYTF. CDR3 bases: TGTGCCAGCTCACCACGCGACAGTTACTATGGCTACACCTTC.